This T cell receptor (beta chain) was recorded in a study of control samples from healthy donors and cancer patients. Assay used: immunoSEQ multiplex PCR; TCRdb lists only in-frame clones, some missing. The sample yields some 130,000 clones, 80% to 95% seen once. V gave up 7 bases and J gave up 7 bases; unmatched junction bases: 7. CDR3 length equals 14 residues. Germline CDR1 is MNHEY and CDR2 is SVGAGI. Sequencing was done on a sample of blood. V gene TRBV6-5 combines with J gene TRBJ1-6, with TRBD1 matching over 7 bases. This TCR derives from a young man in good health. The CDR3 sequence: CASTRQGGNSPLHF. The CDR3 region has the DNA TGTGCCAGCACCAGACAGGGTGGAAATTCACCCCTCCACTTT.